This T cell receptor (beta chain) was captured in a study of CD8 T cells in ankylosing spondylitis (dated 2017 in TCRdb). Notes on the research overall: To find TCR variants linked to disease, the study profiled T cell receptor beta repertoires in ankylosing spondylitis patients and healthy donors. Peripheral blood was sampled, and synovial fluid was additionally collected from ankylosing spondylitis patients. The full study cohort comprised 25 ankylosing spondylitis patients and about a hundred healthy donors. Paper-wide results and their limitations: According to the report, matched synovial fluid samples from ankylosing spondylitis patients were significantly enriched for the disease-linked clones. Some motif variants were previously reported in synovial fluid and blood of reactive arthritis patients, suggesting common disease-initiation mechanisms. Blood from ankylosing spondylitis patients appeared to be characterized by a TCR beta motif made up of several highly homologous amino acid variants. In peripheral blood, the disease-linked clones were found at relatively low frequencies and had a CD8+ phenotype.

This clonotype occurred many times. Its cognate antigen has yet to be identified. Nothing much larger sits one base from this clone, and base qualities are not available. The CDR3 runs 13 residues from the cysteine to the phenylalanine. Of the read, only the CDR3 DNA is kept; its 39 bases are in frame from base 1. The germline V gene (reference sequence) yields MNHEY for CDR1 and SMNVEV for CDR2. For this chain, trimming is 6 bases at the V end and 3 bases at the J end, and the number of junction bases without a gene match is 4. The instrument given in TCRdb is Illumina HiSeq 2500. TCR beta libraries were prepared by quantitative 5'-RACE with molecular barcodes. The original pipeline was this. To identify disease-linked TCR variants, a new computational method was used, one built on a probabilistic model of VDJ rearrangement. Through fastp at Q25 and MiXCR, TCRdb rebuilt clones from the public reads, retaining in-frame beta chains. One record per CDR3 amino acid sequence lists the most common genes and DNA. These V and J calls originate from TCRdb's pipeline instead of the authors' own analysis. Across this sample there are a few hundred thousand distinct CDR3 sequences, with under 8.5% seen only once. The ten largest clones take up just over 14% of the sample.

This sequence was found in a male donor with ankylosing spondylitis. Sequencing used blood, either unsorted or a sorted T cell fraction (not recorded which). The rearrangement combines TRBV27 with TRBJ2-7; the central 8 bases match TRBD2. The CDR3 here reads CASSSGLVYEQYF. DNA sequence: TGTGCCAGCAGCTCGGGACTAGTCTACGAGCAGTACTTC.